The 26 T cell receptor beta chains reported below all come from one sample, sequenced in a study of blood T cell repertoires in COVID-19. The protocol was immunoSEQ multiplex PCR, while the TCRdb copy is restricted to in-frame clones and leaves out a portion. Among about 230,000 clones, 80% to 90% were seen once, and the ten largest hold 1.4%. What was sequenced was peripheral blood. The receptors were gathered from a middle-aged woman who had recovered from COVID-19.

Written as DNA, the CDR3 is TGTGCCAGCAGCCAGAATCAGTACGAGCAGTACTTC. It encodes CASSQNQYEQYF. The V gene is TRBV3-1 (or the pseudogene TRBV3-2), the J gene TRBJ2-7, with D unclear. The CDR3 contains 12 residues. Germline loops: CDR1 LGHDT, CDR2 YNNKEL (reference sequence). The V end was cut by 3 bases, the J end by 4 bases, with 7 bases between.

V usage is TRBV19 and J usage is TRBJ2-1; tentative D call: TRBD2 (6 bases). Looked up from germline, CDR1 is LNHDA and CDR2 is SQIVND (reference sequence). V was cut by 4 bases and J by 0 bases, with 13 bases left in between. CDR3 length equals 16 residues. CDR3 DNA sequence: TGTGCCAGTAGTACCACAGCGGGTAGCTCCTACAATGAGCAGTTCTTC. Amino acid sequence: CASSTTAGSSYNEQFF. The full variable domain, completed using reference TRBV19 and TRBJ2-1, is DGGITQSPKYLFRKEGQNVTLSCEQNLNHDAMYWYRQDPGQGLRLIYYSQIVNDFQKGDIAEGYSVSREKKESFPLTVTSAQKNPTAFYLCASSTTAGSSYNEQFFGPGTRLTVL.

This clone occurred many times. V is TRBV4-3 and J is TRBJ1-2, with D perhaps matching TRBD1 (6 bases). Trimming removed 4 bases from V and 6 bases from J, with 24 bases in between. The length of the CDR3 is 17 residues. CDR1 and CDR2 from the germline V gene are LGHNA and YSLEER. The chain's CDR3 is CASSLTVTLGTLDGYTF. CDR3 coding DNA: TGCGCCAGCAGCCTCACTGTAACCCTTGGGACACTGGATGGCTACACCTTC.

This clone was observed once. The chain carries TRBV5-1 and TRBJ2-3, with a weak D call TRBD2 (6 bases). The CDR3 contains 16 residues. Trimming took 0 bases from V and 6 from J, leaving 17 bases between them. Germline-derived CDR1 and CDR2 are SGHRS and YFSETQ. This CDR3 is CASSLEAFGGLDTQYF. Written as DNA, the CDR3 is TGCGCCAGCAGCTTGGAGGCTTTCGGGGGTCTTGATACGCAGTATTTT.

Written as DNA, the CDR3 is TGTGCCAGCAGTTTGGGACAGGGCCACTACAATGAGCAGTTCTTC. It translates to CASSLGQGHYNEQFF. The chain uses TRBV2 and TRBJ2-1; 9 bases are a match to TRBD1. This CDR3 is built from 15 residues. The ends lost 5 bases at V and 3 bases at J; junction bases unmatched: 5. Germline CDR1 SNHLY, CDR2 FYNNEI.

The gene calls are TRBV30 and TRBJ1-2; D unresolved. The V end was cut by 2 bases, the J end by 4 bases, with 5 bases between. The CDR3 is 11 residues long. Germline assignment: CDR1 GTSNPN and CDR2 SVGIG (reference sequence). The CDR3 loop reads CAWSHGYGYTF. The CDR3 DNA follows: TGTGCCTGGAGTCACGGCTATGGCTACACCTTC.

This clone was seen once. V usage is TRBV5-8 and J usage is TRBJ1-2; 7 positions match TRBD1. CDR1 is SGHTS and CDR2 is YDEGEE in the germline V gene. This CDR3 has 13 amino acids. The ends lost 5 bases at V and 8 bases at J; junction bases unmatched: 9. CDR3 sequence (DNA): TGTGCCAGCAGTCTGGAGGGGGCGCGCGGCTACACCTTC. Residues: CASSLEGARGYTF.

The chain employs TRBV18 and TRBJ2-6; 9 bases map to TRBD1. CDR1 and CDR2 (germline): KGHSH, LQKENI. V shed 2 bases and J 0 bases; nucleotides not matched to a gene: 11. The CDR3 spans 20 residues. The CDR3 coding sequence is TGTGCCAGCTCACCATGGGGACAGGGTTCGACAGGCTCTGGGGCCAACGTCCTGACTTTC. Translation gives CASSPWGQGSTGSGANVLTF.

The chain combines TRBV5-6 with TRBJ2-4, with a possible D match to TRBD1 (7 bases). Germline V gene sequence: CDR1 SGHDT, CDR2 YYEEEE. The ends were cut back, 4 bases at V and 0 bases at J, with 17 bases in the middle. The CDR3 consists of 17 residues. Written as DNA, the CDR3 is TGTGCCAGCAGCGGGGGGACAGCGACTCTAGCCAAAAACATTCAGTACTTC. Translated: CASSGGTATLAKNIQYF.

The chain recombines TRBV9 with TRBJ2-4, with D perhaps TRBD2 (6 bases). The V gene's germline CDR1 is SGDLS and CDR2 YYNGEE. V was shortened by 0 bases and J by 1 base, with 11 bases between the two germline ends. This CDR3 spans 16 amino acids. For the CDR3, the DNA is TGTGCCAGCAGCGTAGCTGGCGGGGACGCCAAAAACATTCAGTACTTC. It is translated as CASSVAGGDAKNIQYF.

CDR3 loop: CASSRTGAVTEAFF. The CDR3 nucleotides are TGTGCCAGCAGCAGAACAGGGGCGGTCACTGAAGCTTTCTTT. The J gene is TRBJ1-1, the V gene TRBV9, with 7 bases that match TRBD1. The CDR3 spans 14 residues. J lost 4 bases, V lost 4 bases, and 7 bases had no gene match. Per germline, CDR1 SGDLS and CDR2 YYNGEE.

Only one count was recorded for this clone. The J gene is TRBJ2-5, the V gene TRBV30, with D possibly being TRBD2 (6 bases). The germline V and J ends were trimmed by 5 bases and 2 bases, with 15 bases remaining between them. Germline values: CDR1 GTSNPN, CDR2 SVGIG (reference sequence). The CDR3 covers 14 residues. The CDR3 here is CAWRAGLIQETQYF. The CDR3 region has the DNA TGTGCCTGGCGGGCTGGACTAATTCAAGAGACCCAGTACTTC.

The chain combines TRBV6-6 with TRBJ1-1; 10 bases agree with TRBD1. The V and J ends lost 2 bases and 5 bases, in that order; junction bases with no gene match: 8. Looked up from germline, CDR1 is MNHNY and CDR2 is SVGAGI (reference sequence). CDR3 length equals 16 residues. This chain's CDR3 is CASSYPPDRGETEAFF. The CDR3 nucleotides are TGTGCCAGCAGTTACCCCCCGGACAGGGGGGAAACTGAAGCTTTCTTT.

The chain recombines TRBV28 with TRBJ1-4, with a weak D call TRBD1 (5 bases). The V end lost 2 bases, the J end lost 5 bases, and 15 bases lay between the germline ends. Germline V gene data show CDR1 as MDHEN and CDR2 as SYDVKM. The CDR3 has 16 residues. The CDR3 protein is CASSLISWGLNEKLFF. DNA of the CDR3: TGTGCCAGCAGTTTAATCTCTTGGGGCCTCAATGAAAAACTGTTTTTT.

This chain links TRBV6-5 with TRBJ1-3; D is unresolved. The CDR3 is 16 amino acids. The ends were cut back, 0 bases at V and 3 bases at J, with 12 bases in the middle. CDR1 and CDR2 from the germline V gene are MNHEY and SVGAGI. Here the CDR3 DNA reads TGTGCCAGCAGTTACTCAGCCGTGTTCGATGGAAACACCATATATTTT. It codes for CASSYSAVFDGNTIYF.

The J gene is TRBJ1-2, the V gene TRBV27; D is undetermined. The CDR3 loop spans 16 amino acids. Trimming removed 0 bases from V and 8 bases from J, with 19 bases in between. CDR1 MNHEY and CDR2 SMNVEV come from the germline V gene (reference sequence). The CDR3 loop is CASSLSQDTSLGGYTF. The CDR3 DNA reads TGTGCCAGCAGTTTATCCCAAGACACATCTCTGGGCGGCTACACCTTC.

The V and J genes are TRBV7-2 and TRBJ2-2, with D unclear. CDR1 is SGHTA and CDR2 is FQGNSA in the germline V gene. V was clipped by 2 bases and J by 1 base, with 11 bases between them. CDR3 length: 16 amino acids. CDR3 sequence (DNA): TGTGCCAGCAGCTTACTACAGTGGCGGAACACCGGGGAGCTGTTTTTT. Translation: CASSLLQWRNTGELFF.

The chain joins TRBV7-9 to TRBJ2-7; D gene unclear. The V and J ends lost 1 base and 3 bases respectively, with 10 bases between them. The CDR3 has 14 residues. Germline CDR1 and CDR2: SEHNR and FQNEAQ (reference sequence). The CDR3 DNA is TGTGCCAGCAGCTTAGGGCCGATACACTACGAGCAGTACTTC. This sequence encodes CASSLGPIHYEQYF. The full variable domain, completed using reference TRBV7-9 and TRBJ2-7, is DTGVSQNPRHKITKRGQNVTFRCDPISEHNRLYWYRQTLGQGPEFLTYFQNEAQLEKSRLLSDRFSAERPKGSFSTLEIQRTEQGDSAMYLCASSLGPIHYEQYFGPGTRLTVT.

The chain couples TRBV4-2 to TRBJ2-1, with 10 nucleotides matching TRBD1. From germline, CDR1 is LGHNA and CDR2 YNFKEQ. The ends lost 4 bases at V and 3 bases at J; junction bases unmatched: 15. CDR3 size: 19 residues. The CDR3 loop reads CASSRFTSAGQGLYNEQFF. In nucleotides, the CDR3 is TGTGCCAGCAGCCGTTTTACCTCGGCGGGACAGGGGCTCTACAATGAGCAGTTCTTC.

The chain combines TRBV7-2 with TRBJ2-7; 14 bases line up with TRBD2. The CDR3 covers 18 residues. The ends lost 5 bases at V and 3 bases at J; junction bases unmatched: 12. Germline-derived CDR1 and CDR2 are SGHTA and FQGNSA. The CDR3 region has the DNA TGTGCCAGCAGCCCCCCCGGACTAGCGGGGGGTTTTAGCTACGAGCAGTACTTC. It translates to CASSPPGLAGGFSYEQYF.

This chain links TRBV27 with TRBJ2-7; the match to TRBD1 covers 8 bases. There are 14 residues in the CDR3. The trim removed 2 bases at V and 5 bases at J, leaving 5 bases unmatched. Germline V gives CDR1 MNHEY, CDR2 SMNVEV (reference sequence). The CDR3 here is CASSLQGAGDEQYF. Here the CDR3 DNA reads TGTGCCAGCAGTTTACAGGGGGCCGGGGACGAGCAGTACTTC.

V and J are TRBV28 and TRBJ1-1, with D possibly matching TRBD1 (5 bases). Deletions cut 5 bases from V and 1 base from J, with 11 bases between. Germline V CDR1 and CDR2: MDHEN, SYDVKM. This CDR3 comprises 14 residues. The CDR3 DNA reads TGTGCCAGCAGTACACCCGGGGGGAACACTGAAGCTTTCTTT. It translates to CASSTPGGNTEAFF. The variable domain in full, with the rest retrieved from reference TRBV28 and TRBJ1-1, is DVKVTQSSRYLVKRTGEKVFLECVQDMDHENMFWYRQDPGLGLRLIYFSYDVKMKEKGDIPEGYSVSREKKERFSLILESASTNQTSMYLCASSTPGGNTEAFFGQGTRLTVV.

This chain links TRBV6-5 with TRBJ1-1; weak D call: TRBD1 (5 bases). CDR1 is MNHEY, CDR2 SVGAGI, per germline. V lost 3 bases to trimming and J lost 1 base, with 12 bases between them. The CDR3 runs 15 residues. The CDR3 sequence: CASSYFSTENTEAFF. The CDR3 DNA is TGTGCCAGCAGTTATTTCTCGACAGAGAACACTGAAGCTTTCTTT.

The chain uses TRBV2 and TRBJ1-3; no reliable D call. Germline values: CDR1 SNHLY, CDR2 FYNNEI. The V gene lost 3 bases and the J gene lost 0 bases, with 9 bases spanning the gap. The CDR3 runs to 15 residues. The CDR3 bases are TGTGCCAGCAGTGATTTCGGGAACTCTGGAAACACCATATATTTT. Protein: CASSDFGNSGNTIYF.

The rearrangement uses TRBV14 and TRBJ1-6; the D is unclear. Trimming shortened V by 2 bases and J by 7 bases, and 6 bases separated the two germline ends. The CDR3 runs 13 residues. CDR1 is SGHDN, CDR2 FVKESK, per germline. CDR3 DNA: TGTGCCAGCAGCCAAATTAAAAATTCACCCCTCCACTTT. It specifies CASSQIKNSPLHF.

The chain couples TRBV20-1 to TRBJ1-6, with a possible D match to TRBD1 (6 bases). Germline loops: CDR1 DFQATT, CDR2 SNEGSKA (reference sequence). The CDR3 is 14 amino acids. Trimming removed 3 bases at V and 6 bases at J, with 12 bases between. In DNA, the CDR3 is TGCAGTGCTAGTCACCTAGGGGGTAATTCACCCCTCCACTTT. Encoded protein: CSASHLGGNSPLHF.